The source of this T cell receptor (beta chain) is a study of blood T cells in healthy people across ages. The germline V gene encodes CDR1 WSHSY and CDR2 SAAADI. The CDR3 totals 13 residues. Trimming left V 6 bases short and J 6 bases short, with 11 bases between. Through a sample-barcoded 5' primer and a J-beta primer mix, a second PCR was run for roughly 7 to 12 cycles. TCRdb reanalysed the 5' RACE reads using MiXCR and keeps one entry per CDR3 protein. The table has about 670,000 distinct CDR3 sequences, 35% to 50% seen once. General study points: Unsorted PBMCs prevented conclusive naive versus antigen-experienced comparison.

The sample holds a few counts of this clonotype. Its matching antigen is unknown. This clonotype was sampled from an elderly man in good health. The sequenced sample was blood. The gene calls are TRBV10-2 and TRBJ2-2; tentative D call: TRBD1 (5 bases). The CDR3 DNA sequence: TGCGCCAGCAGAAAACAGGCCCCCGGGGAGCTGTTTTTT. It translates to CASRKQAPGELFF.